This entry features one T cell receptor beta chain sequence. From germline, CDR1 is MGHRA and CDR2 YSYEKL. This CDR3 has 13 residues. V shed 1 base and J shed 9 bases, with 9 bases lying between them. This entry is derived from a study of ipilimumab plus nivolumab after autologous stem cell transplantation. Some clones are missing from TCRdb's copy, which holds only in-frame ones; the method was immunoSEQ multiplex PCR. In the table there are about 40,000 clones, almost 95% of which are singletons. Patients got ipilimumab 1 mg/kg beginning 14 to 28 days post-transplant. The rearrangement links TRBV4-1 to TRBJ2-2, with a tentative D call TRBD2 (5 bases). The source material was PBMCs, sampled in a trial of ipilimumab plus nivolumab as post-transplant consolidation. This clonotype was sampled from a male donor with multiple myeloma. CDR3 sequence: CASSQVRERELFF. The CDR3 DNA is TGCGCCAGCAGCCAAGTCCGGGAACGGGAGCTGTTTTTT.